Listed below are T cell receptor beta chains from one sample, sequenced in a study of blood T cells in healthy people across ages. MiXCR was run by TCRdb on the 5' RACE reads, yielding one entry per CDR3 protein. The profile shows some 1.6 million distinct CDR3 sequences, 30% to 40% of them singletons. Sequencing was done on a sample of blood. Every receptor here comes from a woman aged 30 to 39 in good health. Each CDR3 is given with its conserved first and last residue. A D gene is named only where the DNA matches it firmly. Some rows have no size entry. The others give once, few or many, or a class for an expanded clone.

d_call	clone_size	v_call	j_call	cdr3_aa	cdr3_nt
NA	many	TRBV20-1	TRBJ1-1	CSAMEGEMNTEAFF	TGCAGTGCTATGGAGGGGGAAATGAACACTGAAGCTTTCTTT
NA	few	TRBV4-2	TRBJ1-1	CASSQEYPNTEAFF	TGTGCCAGCAGCCAAGAATACCCCAACACTGAAGCTTTCTTT
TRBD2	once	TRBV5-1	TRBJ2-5	CASSFTSGSGQETQYF	TGCGCCAGCAGCTTTACTAGCGGGAGTGGCCAAGAGACCCAGTACTTC
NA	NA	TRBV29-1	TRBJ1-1	CSVDGGCFEAFF	TGCAGCGTTGATGGGGGGTGCTTTGAAGCTTTCTTT
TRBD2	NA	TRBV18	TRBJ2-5	CASSPPGTSRETQYF	TGTGCCAGCTCACCACCCGGGACTAGTAGAGAGACCCAGTACTTC
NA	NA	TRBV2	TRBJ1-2	CASSEFKDYYGYTF	TGTGCCAGCAGTGAATTCAAGGATTACTATGGCTACACCTTC
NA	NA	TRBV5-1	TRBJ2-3	CASSLDTSRRIMDTQYF	TGCGCCAGCAGCTTGGATACTAGCCGGAGAATTATGGATACGCAGTATTTT
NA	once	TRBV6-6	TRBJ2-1	CASSLPTSDLNNGQFF	TGTGCCAGCAGCCTCCCTACTAGTGATCTGAACAATGGGCAGTTCTTC
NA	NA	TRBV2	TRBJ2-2	CASSGASNGELFF	TGTGCCAGCAGTGGGGCTAGTAACGGGGAGCTGTTTTTT
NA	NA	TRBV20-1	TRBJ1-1	CSASGAANTEAFF	TGCAGTGCTAGCGGCGCAGCGAACACTGAAGCTTTCTTT
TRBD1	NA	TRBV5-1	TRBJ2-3	CATRQGPSRDTQYF	TGCGCCACCAGACAGGGTCCCTCCAGAGATACGCAGTATTTT
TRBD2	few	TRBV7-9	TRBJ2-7	CASSTGTSGGVRSYEQYF	TGTGCCAGCAGCACCGGGACTAGCGGGGGGGTGAGGTCCTACGAGCAGTACTTC
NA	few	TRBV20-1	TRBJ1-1	CSAPTAKNTEAFF	TGCAGTGCGCCGACAGCAAAGAACACTGAAGCTTTCTTT
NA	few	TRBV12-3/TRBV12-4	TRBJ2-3	CTSSLPLRTDTQYF	TGTACCAGCAGTTTACCCCTGCGGACAGATACGCAGTATTTT
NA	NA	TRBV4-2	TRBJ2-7	CASSPTISSDSYEQYF	TGTGCCAGCAGCCCAACCATTTCTAGCGACTCCTACGAGCAGTACTTC
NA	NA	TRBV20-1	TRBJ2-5	CSASETPRVSETQYF	TGCAGTGCTAGTGAAACGCCCAGGGTGTCAGAGACCCAGTACTTC
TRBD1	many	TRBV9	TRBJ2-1	CASSVGDSYNEQFF	TGTGCCAGCAGCGTAGGGGACAGTTACAATGAGCAGTTCTTC
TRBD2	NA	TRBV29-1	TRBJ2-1	CSVEEEGLYNEQFF	TGCAGCGTCGAAGAAGAGGGACTATACAATGAGCAGTTCTTC
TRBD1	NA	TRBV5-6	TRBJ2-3	CASSAGGFLADTQYF	TGTGCCAGCAGCGCAGGGGGCTTTTTGGCAGATACGCAGTATTTT
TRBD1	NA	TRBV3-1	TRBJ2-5	CASSRTPGQGRGETQYF	TGTGCCAGCAGCCGAACTCCGGGACAGGGCCGCGGGGAGACCCAGTACTTC
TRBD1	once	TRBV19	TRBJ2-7	CASSTQLGQGYEQYF	TGTGCCAGTAGTACCCAACTCGGACAGGGCTACGAGCAGTACTTC
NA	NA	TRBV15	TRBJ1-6	CATSREYNSPLHF	TGTGCCACCAGCAGAGAGTATAATTCACCCCTCCACTTT
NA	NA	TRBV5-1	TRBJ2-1	CASSLATGTYNERFF	TGCGCCAGCAGCTTGGCCACGGGGACCTACAATGAGCGGTTCTTC
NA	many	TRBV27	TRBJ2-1	CASGGGYNEQFF	TGTGCCAGTGGAGGGGGCTACAATGAGCAGTTCTTC
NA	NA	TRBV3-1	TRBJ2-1	CASSQEVGTLEQFF	TGTGCCAGCAGCCAAGAGGTGGGAACTCTTGAGCAGTTCTTC
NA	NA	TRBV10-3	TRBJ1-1	CAISLGQVTEAFF	TGTGCCATCAGCCTAGGGCAGGTCACTGAAGCTTTCTTT
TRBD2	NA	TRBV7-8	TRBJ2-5	CASSLKTSGQETQYF	TGTGCCAGCAGCTTAAAGACTAGCGGACAAGAGACCCAGTACTTC
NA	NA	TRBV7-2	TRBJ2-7	CASRFQGSEQYF	TGTGCCAGCAGATTCCAGGGATCCGAGCAGTACTTC
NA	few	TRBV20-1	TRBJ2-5	CSRGVGETQYF	TGCAGTAGGGGAGTGGGAGAGACCCAGTACTTC
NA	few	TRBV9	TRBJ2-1	CASSVAQMGPPNEQFF	TGTGCCAGCAGCGTAGCCCAGATGGGGCCCCCCAATGAGCAGTTCTTC
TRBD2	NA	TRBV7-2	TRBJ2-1	CASGGLAGDFCNEQFF	TGTGCCAGCGGAGGACTAGCGGGAGACTTTTGCAATGAGCAGTTCTTC